This entry lists 23 T cell receptor beta chains sequenced from one sample in a study of blood T cell repertoires in COVID-19 (dated by TCRdb to about 2020). The method was the immunoSEQ multiplex PCR assay. Not all clones reach the TCRdb copy of this immuneACCESS table, which keeps in-frame sequences only. Checked studies attribute under half of the gap to unresolved V genes and leave the rest unexplained. For this sample the table gives hundreds of thousands of clones, of which about 87% were detected only once. Roughly 1.3% of the sample is in the top ten clones. The sequenced sample was peripheral blood. These receptors all come from a man in his 70s with acute or convalescent COVID-19.

This clone was counted a single time. This chain links TRBV28 with TRBJ2-7; TRBD2 matches 8 bases. CDR1 and CDR2 (germline): MDHEN, SYDVKM. The length of the CDR3 is 13 residues. V lost 4 bases, J lost 6 bases, and 5 bases stayed unmatched. CDR3 DNA: TGTGCCAGCAGTTGGACTAGCTCCCGCGAGCAGTACTTC. This codes for CASSWTSSREQYF.

This clone has only one observation. The chain has TRBV6-5 and TRBJ2-3; TRBD2 matches 8 bases. CDR3 length: 15 amino acids. V lost 2 bases to trimming and J lost 2 bases; unmatched junction nucleotides: 3. CDR1 is MNHEY, CDR2 SVGAGI, per germline. The CDR3 DNA follows: TGTGCCAGCAGTTACGGCGGGGGGAACACAGATACGCAGTATTTT. It codes for CASSYGGGNTDTQYF.

The chain joins TRBV28 to TRBJ1-5, with 8 nucleotides matching TRBD1. Unmatched junction bases numbered 10, after V lost 1 base and J lost 5 bases. The CDR3 contains 17 residues. CDR1 and CDR2 from the germline V gene are MDHEN and SYDVKM. The CDR3 DNA sequence: TGTGCCAGCAGTTTATTCTTGACAGGGGTTCACGATCAGCCCCAGCATTTT. Encoded protein: CASSLFLTGVHDQPQHF.

This chain joins TRBV28 and TRBJ2-3; 12 bases line up with TRBD2. Germline V gene data show CDR1 as MDHEN and CDR2 as SYDVKM. This CDR3 contains 15 residues. J was trimmed by 8 bases and V by 5 bases; bases with no gene match: 8. CDR3 nucleotide sequence: TGTGCCAGCAGTGACCCTAGCGGGGGGGTGGGTACGCAGTATTTT. This codes for CASSDPSGGVGTQYF.

The count of this clone is one. The J gene is TRBJ1-3, the V gene TRBV29-1; D is undetermined. Deletions cut 7 bases from V and 4 bases from J, with 8 bases between. The germline gives CDR1 SQVTM, CDR2 ANQGSEA. The CDR3 has 11 amino acids. In DNA form, the CDR3 reads TGCAGCGGCCTAGGAGGAAACACCATATATTTT. Its translation: CSGLGGNTIYF.

The chain couples TRBV30 to TRBJ2-7; D perhaps matches TRBD2 (6 bases). The V and J ends lost 1 base and 0 bases respectively, with 10 bases between them. Germline values: CDR1 GTSNPN, CDR2 SVGIG (reference sequence). The CDR3 is 14 amino acids. DNA for the CDR3: TGTGCCTGGAGTGCCAGCGGGTTCTCCTACGAGCAGTACTTC. Its protein is CAWSASGFSYEQYF.

The chain employs TRBV28 and TRBJ1-2; TRBD1 matches at 7 bases. Losses at the gene ends were 7 bases for V and 4 bases for J; bases not matched to a gene: 6. The CDR3 loop spans 13 amino acids. Germline V gene sequence: CDR1 MDHEN, CDR2 SYDVKM. The CDR3 DNA is TGTGCCAGCAAATCAGGGGGTGGCTATGGCTACACCTTC. Translated: CASKSGGGYGYTF.

A word on this clone: Other DNA sequences from this sample encode an identical CDR3 as well. This rearrangement joins TRBV7-2 to TRBJ2-6; tentative D call: TRBD1 (5 bases). V gave up 5 bases and J gave up 0 bases, with 8 bases separating them. The CDR3 sequence is 15 residues long. The germline CDR1 and CDR2 sequences are SGHTA and FQGNSA. The CDR3 reads CASSLDSSGANVLTF. Written as DNA, the CDR3 is TGTGCCAGCAGCCTTGACAGCTCTGGGGCCAACGTCCTGACTTTC.

V gene TRBV7-9 combines with J gene TRBJ1-3; perhaps TRBD1 as D (5 bases). In germline, CDR1 is SEHNR, CDR2 FQNEAQ (reference sequence). V was shortened by 3 bases and J by 5 bases, with 14 bases between the two germline ends. The CDR3 has 15 residues. The CDR3: CASSFEGALRNTIYF. Here the CDR3 DNA reads TGTGCCAGCAGCTTCGAAGGGGCGCTTAGAAACACCATATATTTT.

The chain links TRBV7-2 to TRBJ1-2, with 10 bases identical to TRBD1. The CDR3 is 18 residues long. The germline V gene encodes CDR1 SGHTA and CDR2 FQGNSA. Trimming took 7 bases from V and 3 from J; bases not matched to a gene: 17. This CDR3 reads CASTKTFRTGGSHYGYTF. CDR3 nucleotides: TGTGCCAGCACCAAGACGTTTCGGACAGGGGGAAGTCACTATGGCTACACCTTC. Looking up the rest from reference TRBV7-2 and TRBJ1-2 gives the full variable domain: GAGVSQSPSNKVTEKGKDVELRCDPISGHTALYWYRQSLGQGLEFLIYFQGNSAPDKSGLPSDRFSAERTGGSVSTLTIQRTQQEDSAVYLCASTKTFRTGGSHYGYTFGSGTRLTVV.

At least ten counts were recorded for this clone. This chain uses TRBV3-1 (or the pseudogene TRBV3-2) with TRBJ1-1; no definite D call. CDR1 and CDR2 (germline): LGHDT, YNNKEL (reference sequence). CDR3 length: 13 amino acids. V lost 0 bases and J lost 5, with 7 bases in between. For the CDR3, the DNA is TGTGCCAGCAGCCAAGATCTGAGTACTGAAGCTTTCTTT. Protein product: CASSQDLSTEAFF.

The chain has TRBV7-9 and TRBJ2-7; D gene uncertain. Germline V lookup: CDR1 SEHNR, CDR2 FQNEAQ (reference sequence). V gave up 6 bases and J gave up 6 bases, with 15 bases separating them. The CDR3 has 13 residues. CDR3 sequence: CASSSYPSPEQYF. For the CDR3, the DNA is TGTGCCAGCAGTTCGTATCCTTCTCCCGAGCAGTACTTC.

The rearrangement links TRBV5-1 to TRBJ2-1, with D maybe TRBD2 (6 bases). CDR3 length equals 15 residues. Trimming left V 0 bases short and J 4 bases short, with 11 bases between. CDR1 is SGHRS, CDR2 YFSETQ, per germline. The CDR3 DNA follows: TGCGCCAGCAGCTTGGAGGCAGGGAGGTACAATGAGCAGTTCTTC. Translation: CASSLEAGRYNEQFF.

The gene calls are TRBV20-1 and TRBJ1-1; 9 positions match TRBD1. V lost 3 bases, J lost 3 bases, and 5 bases stayed unmatched. CDR1 and CDR2 (germline): DFQATT, SNEGSKA (reference sequence). The CDR3 totals 14 residues. Here the CDR3 reads CSASGDRVHTEAFF. In DNA form, the CDR3 reads TGCAGTGCTAGTGGGGACAGGGTCCACACTGAAGCTTTCTTT.

This sequence joins TRBV5-1 and TRBJ2-7; 8 bases fit TRBD1. This CDR3 has 15 amino acids. V shed 4 bases and J 2 bases; nucleotides not matched to a gene: 8. The germline V gene has CDR1 SGHRS and CDR2 YFSETQ. The CDR3 DNA reads TGCGCCAGCAGCAAAGACAGGGGCCCCACCTACGAGCAGTACTTC. Protein product: CASSKDRGPTYEQYF.

The J gene is TRBJ1-4, the V gene TRBV28; D remains ambiguous. Looked up from germline, CDR1 is MDHEN and CDR2 is SYDVKM. This CDR3 is 13 amino acids long. Trimming removed 2 bases at V and 8 bases at J, with 9 bases between. Written as DNA, the CDR3 is TGTGCCAGCAGTTTACAGGTCTCGGAAAAACTGTTTTTT. It codes for CASSLQVSEKLFF.

The chain employs TRBV7-7 and TRBJ2-5; 11 nucleotides match TRBD2. The ends lost 2 bases at V and 5 bases at J; junction bases unmatched: 4. This CDR3 is built from 15 residues. CDR1 and CDR2 (germline): SSHAT, FNYEAQ (reference sequence). The CDR3 nucleotides are TGTGCCAGCAGCTTACTAGCGGGGGGAGGGGAGACCCAGTACTTC. Protein product: CASSLLAGGGETQYF.

This clone was observed once. This chain joins TRBV11-2 and TRBJ2-7; 7 nucleotides match TRBD1. This CDR3 comprises 13 residues. Looked up from germline, CDR1 is SGHAT and CDR2 is FQNNGV. V trimming: 5 bases; J trimming: 5 bases; junction bases outside the gene matches: 6. The CDR3 DNA is TGTGCCAGCAGCGGAAACAGGGGAAACGAGCAGTACTTC. Translated, it gives CASSGNRGNEQYF.

This clone showed up just a few times. The chain uses TRBV4-1 and TRBJ2-7; D possibly corresponds to TRBD1 (5 bases). From germline, CDR1 is MGHRA and CDR2 YSYEKL. The CDR3 sequence is 16 residues long. V lost 4 bases to trimming and J lost 4 bases, with 20 bases between them. The CDR3 loop reads CASSPSTASAEYEQYF. The DNA for the CDR3 is TGCGCCAGCAGCCCGTCGACAGCTTCTGCCGAGTACGAGCAGTACTTC.

This clone was observed a single time. The V and J genes are TRBV7-8 and TRBJ1-2, with 7 bases fitting TRBD1. V lost 3 bases and J lost 7; bases outside the gene matches: 2. CDR3 length equals 12 residues. Germline V gives CDR1 SGHVS, CDR2 FQNEAQ. Here the CDR3 DNA reads TGTGCCAGCAGCTTGACAGGGTCTGGCTACACCTTC. It specifies CASSLTGSGYTF.

J is TRBJ2-5 and V is TRBV19; a possible D gene is TRBD2 (5 bases). Germline V gene lookup returns CDR1 LNHDA and CDR2 SQIVND (reference sequence). The CDR3 consists of 13 residues. V was clipped by 3 bases and J by 5 bases, with 10 bases between them. In nucleotides, the CDR3 is TGTGCCAGTAGTATTGGGAGTTCGGAGACCCAGTACTTC. It translates to CASSIGSSETQYF.

This clone was detected once. V gene TRBV7-8 combines with J gene TRBJ1-1; perhaps TRBD1 as D (5 bases). There are 15 residues in the CDR3. Per the germline V gene, CDR1 is SGHVS and CDR2 is FQNEAQ. With 5 bases removed from V and 6 bases from J, the gap between germline ends came to 19 bases. The CDR3 protein is CASSTGLTLTAEAFF. For the CDR3, the DNA is TGTGCCAGCAGCACGGGACTCACTCTGACCGCTGAAGCTTTCTTT.

The V call is TRBV19, the J call TRBJ1-1, with 8 nucleotides matching TRBD1. The CDR3 is made up of 16 amino acids. In germline, CDR1 is LNHDA, CDR2 SQIVND (reference sequence). V lost 3 bases to trimming and J lost 1 base; unmatched junction nucleotides: 7. CDR3 residues: CASSIGRGPGNTEAFF. The CDR3 DNA is TGTGCCAGTAGTATTGGCAGGGGGCCTGGGAACACTGAAGCTTTCTTT.